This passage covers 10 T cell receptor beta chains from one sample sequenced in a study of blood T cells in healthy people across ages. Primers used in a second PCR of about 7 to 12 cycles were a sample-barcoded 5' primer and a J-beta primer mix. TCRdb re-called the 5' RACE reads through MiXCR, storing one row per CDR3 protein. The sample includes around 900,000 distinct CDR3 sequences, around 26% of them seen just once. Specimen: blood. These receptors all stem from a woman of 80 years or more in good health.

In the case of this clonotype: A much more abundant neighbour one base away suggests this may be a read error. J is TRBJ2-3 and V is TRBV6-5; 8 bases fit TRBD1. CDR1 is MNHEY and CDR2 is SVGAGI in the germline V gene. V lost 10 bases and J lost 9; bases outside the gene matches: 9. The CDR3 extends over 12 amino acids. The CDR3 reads CAISTDRGTQYF. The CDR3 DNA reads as TGTGCCATCAGCACCGACAGGGGAACGCAGTATTTT.

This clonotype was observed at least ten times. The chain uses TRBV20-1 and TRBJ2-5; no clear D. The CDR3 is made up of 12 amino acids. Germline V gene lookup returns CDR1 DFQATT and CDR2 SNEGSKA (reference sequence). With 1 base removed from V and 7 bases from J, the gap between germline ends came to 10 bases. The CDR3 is CSARVEMGTQYF. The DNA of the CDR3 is TGCAGTGCTAGAGTGGAAATGGGGACCCAGTACTTC.

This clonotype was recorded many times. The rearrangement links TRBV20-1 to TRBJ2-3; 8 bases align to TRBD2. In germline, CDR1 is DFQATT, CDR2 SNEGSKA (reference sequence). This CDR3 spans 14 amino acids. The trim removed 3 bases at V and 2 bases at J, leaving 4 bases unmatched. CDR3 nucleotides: TGCAGTGCTAGCGAGCGGGGGTCCACAGATACGCAGTATTTT. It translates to CSASERGSTDTQYF.

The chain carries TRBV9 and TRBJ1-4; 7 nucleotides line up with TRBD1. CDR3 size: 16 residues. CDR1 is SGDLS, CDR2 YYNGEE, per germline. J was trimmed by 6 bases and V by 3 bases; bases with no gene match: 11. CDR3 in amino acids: CASSGRDGQDYEKLFF. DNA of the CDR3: TGTGCCAGCAGCGGGCGGGACGGACAGGACTATGAAAAACTGTTTTTT.

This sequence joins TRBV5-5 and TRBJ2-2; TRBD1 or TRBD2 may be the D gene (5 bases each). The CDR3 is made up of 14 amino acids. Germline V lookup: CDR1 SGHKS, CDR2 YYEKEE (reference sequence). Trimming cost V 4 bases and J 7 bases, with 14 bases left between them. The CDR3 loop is CASSGWDVRGELFF. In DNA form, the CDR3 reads TGTGCCAGCAGCGGGTGGGACGTTCGCGGGGAGCTGTTTTTT.

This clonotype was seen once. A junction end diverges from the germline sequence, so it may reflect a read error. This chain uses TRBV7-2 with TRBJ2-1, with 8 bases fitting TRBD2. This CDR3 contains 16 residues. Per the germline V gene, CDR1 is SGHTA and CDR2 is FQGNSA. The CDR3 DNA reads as TGTGCCAGCAACTTAGGTACTAGCGGCGCCTACAATGAGCAGTTCTTC. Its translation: CASNLGTSGAYNEQFF.

The CDR3 sequence is CASSVLSMNTEAFF. The CDR3 DNA reads as TGTGCCAGCAGCGTGCTCTCCATGAACACTGAAGCTTTCTTT. The chain combines TRBV9 with TRBJ1-1; D gene unclear. The CDR3 runs to 14 residues. Germline values: CDR1 SGDLS, CDR2 YYNGEE. Between the trimmed V and J ends, which lost 2 bases and 0 bases, there was a span of 8 bases.

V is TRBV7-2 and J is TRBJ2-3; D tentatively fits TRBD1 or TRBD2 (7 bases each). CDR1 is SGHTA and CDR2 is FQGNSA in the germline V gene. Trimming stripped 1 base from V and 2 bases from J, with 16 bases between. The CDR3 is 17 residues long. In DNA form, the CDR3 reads TGTGCCAGCAGCTTAGTCTCAGGGGGAGGGAACACAGATACGCAGTATTTT. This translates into CASSLVSGGGNTDTQYF.

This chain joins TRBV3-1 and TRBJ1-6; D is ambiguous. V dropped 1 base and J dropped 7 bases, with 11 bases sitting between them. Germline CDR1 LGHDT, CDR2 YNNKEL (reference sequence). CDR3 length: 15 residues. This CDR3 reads CASSQGVFRNSPLHF. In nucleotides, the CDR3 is TGTGCCAGCAGCCAAGGCGTGTTTCGGAATTCACCCCTCCACTTT.

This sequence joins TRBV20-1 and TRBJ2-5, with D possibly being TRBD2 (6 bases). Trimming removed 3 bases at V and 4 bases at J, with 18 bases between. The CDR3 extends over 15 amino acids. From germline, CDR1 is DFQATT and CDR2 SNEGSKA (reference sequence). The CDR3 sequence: CSARRGSGEGETQYF. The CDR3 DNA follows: TGCAGTGCTAGGAGGGGATCGGGAGAGGGAGAGACCCAGTACTTC.